The TCR beta chain described here comes from a study of T cell repertoires in cytomegalovirus infection. MiXCR, applied by TCRdb to the reads, yields one record per CDR3 protein. The data contain around 240,000 distinct CDR3 sequences, under 25% of them singletons. Trimming left V 5 bases short and J 1 base short, with 15 bases between. The CDR3 covers 17 residues. Germline V gives CDR1 SGHVT, CDR2 SQSDAQ. This clonotype was detected only a few times. Sequences were obtained from CD8+ T cells from PBMCs. The chain links TRBV7-4 to TRBJ2-6; D perhaps matches TRBD2 (5 bases). The receptor comes from a human donor in good health (CMV status not recorded). Some clones in this sample may be carry-over from other donors' samples. Written as DNA, the CDR3 is TGTGCCAGCAGCGTAAACAAACGGGAATCTGGGGCCAACGTCCTGACTTTC. As protein: CASSVNKRESGANVLTF.